The 32 T cell receptor beta chains reported below all come from one sample, sequenced in a study of T-cell memory formation after mild COVID-19. TCRdb analysed the 5' RACE reads with MiXCR anew, one entry per CDR3 protein. The table lists approximately 350,000 distinct CDR3 sequences, over 10% of them singletons, with about 20% in the top ten. The source material was PBMCs or a T cell subset sorted from them (not recorded which). These receptors originate from a man younger than 35 who had mild COVID-19 (a few samples of this study predate the infection). Cell type and time point are not known.

This clonotype was recorded many times. CDR3 nucleotide sequence: TGTGCCAGCAGCTTACGTGCCGCGTCCTGGGGCACAGATACGCAGTATTTT. Its translation is CASSLRAASWGTDTQYF. J is TRBJ2-3 and V is TRBV7-3; D unresolved. Trimming cost V 2 bases and J 1 base, with 16 bases left between them. This CDR3 comprises 17 residues. Germline V lookup: CDR1 SGHTA, CDR2 FQGTGA.

The rearrangement uses TRBV29-1 and TRBJ2-3, with 11 bases aligning to TRBD2. The CDR3 contains 13 residues. Germline trimming cut 8 bases from V and 6 bases from J; bases unmatched to any gene: 7. Germline assignment: CDR1 SQVTM and CDR2 ANQGSEA. CDR3 protein: CSIRSSGGDTQYF. The CDR3 DNA is TGCAGCATCCGATCTAGCGGGGGGGATACGCAGTATTTT.

This clonotype was detected many times. The rearrangement joins TRBV20-1 to TRBJ2-7; perhaps TRBD2 as D (5 bases). The CDR3 is made up of 14 amino acids. V lost 2 bases to trimming and J lost 3 bases, with 14 bases between them. The germline V gene has CDR1 DFQATT and CDR2 SNEGSKA (reference sequence). CDR3 nucleotides: TGCAGTGCTAGACCTGTGGACTCGCGCTACGAGCAGTACGTC. It translates to CSARPVDSRYEQYV.

The V and J genes are TRBV19 and TRBJ2-5; D uncertain. V was shortened by 3 bases and J by 3 bases, with 11 bases between the two germline ends. This CDR3 is built from 14 residues. Germline assignment: CDR1 LNHDA and CDR2 SQIVND (reference sequence). The CDR3 coding sequence is TGTGCCAGTAGTATTGCCGTCTACGAAGAGACCCAGTACTTC. Protein product: CASSIAVYEETQYF.

This clonotype showed up just a few times. V gene TRBV13 combines with J gene TRBJ1-1, with D uncertain. Germline assignment: CDR1 PRHDT and CDR2 FYEKMQ (reference sequence). V lost 0 bases to trimming and J lost 4 bases, with 9 bases between them. The CDR3 runs to 14 residues. The CDR3 here is CASSLGTGFTEAFF. In DNA, the CDR3 is TGTGCCAGCAGCTTAGGGACGGGGTTCACTGAAGCTTTCTTT.

The chain couples TRBV28 to TRBJ2-7; D possibly uses TRBD1 or TRBD2 (5 bases each). CDR1 is MDHEN and CDR2 is SYDVKM in the germline V gene. The CDR3 spans 13 residues. Trimming stripped 7 bases from V and 1 base from J, with 11 bases between. The DNA for the CDR3 is TGTGCCAGCATCAGCGGACATTCCTACGAGCAGTACTTC. Translation: CASISGHSYEQYF.

This clonotype showed up just a few times. The gene calls are TRBV4-1 and TRBJ1-2, with TRBD1 matching over 12 bases. CDR1 is MGHRA and CDR2 is YSYEKL in the germline V gene. CDR3 length: 18 residues. V lost 1 base to trimming and J lost 6 bases; unmatched junction nucleotides: 12. CDR3 bases: TGCGCCAGCAGCCAAGCAATCCGGGACAGGGGGCCGGTCGATGGCTACACCTTC. Translation gives CASSQAIRDRGPVDGYTF.

V usage is TRBV7-2 and J usage is TRBJ2-3; D perhaps matches TRBD2 (6 bases). Germline V gene sequence: CDR1 SGHTA, CDR2 FQGNSA. V was shortened by 5 bases and J by 6 bases, with 12 bases between the two germline ends. This CDR3 contains 13 residues. CDR3 protein: CASSLGTGDTQYF. CDR3 DNA: TGTGCCAGCAGCCTTGGGACTGGTGATACGCAGTATTTT.

The rearrangement joins TRBV7-2 to TRBJ1-4, with TRBD1 as a possible D gene (5 bases). CDR1 is SGHTA and CDR2 is FQGNSA in the germline V gene. The CDR3 runs 17 residues. Trimming took 1 base from V and 4 from J, leaving 16 bases between them. CDR3 protein: CASSLGARGRFNEKLFF. The CDR3 DNA is TGTGCCAGCAGCTTAGGGGCAAGGGGCAGATTTAATGAAAAACTGTTTTTT.

This clonotype was counted a few times. This chain joins TRBV4-3 and TRBJ2-6; D uncertain. There are 17 residues in the CDR3. Germline CDR1 and CDR2: LGHNA and YSLEER. Trimming stripped 4 bases from V and 2 bases from J, with 15 bases between. CDR3 nucleotide sequence: TGCGCCAGCAGCCCGTTTAAGGACGGAGCTGGGGCCAACGTCCTGACTTTC. Translated, it gives CASSPFKDGAGANVLTF.

This clonotype was observed a few times. The chain links TRBV10-3 to TRBJ2-3, with 8 bases identical to TRBD2. V shed 6 bases, J shed 1 base, and the junction held 9 bases outside the gene matches. The CDR3 contains 16 residues. From germline, CDR1 is ENHRY and CDR2 SYGVKD. The CDR3 sequence: CAISDGAGGGTDTQYF. CDR3 coding DNA: TGTGCCATCAGCGACGGTGCGGGGGGTGGCACAGATACGCAGTATTTT.

In its sample, this clonotype was seen once. The rearrangement joins TRBV29-1 to TRBJ1-1; D is undetermined. The germline gives CDR1 SQVTM, CDR2 ANQGSEA. There are 12 residues in the CDR3. Trimming shortened V by 1 base and J by 5 bases, and 8 bases separated the two germline ends. The CDR3 is CSVEAAGTEAFF. CDR3 coding DNA: TGCAGCGTTGAAGCAGCGGGGACTGAAGCTTTCTTT.

There are a few counts of this clonotype. CDR3 nucleotides: TGTGCCAGCGGGTGGTCGTACACTGAAGCTTTCTTT. The encoded protein is CASGWSYTEAFF. The V and J genes are TRBV12-3 or TRBV12-4 and TRBJ1-1; D is unresolved. V gave up 8 bases and J gave up 3 bases, with 10 bases separating them. The CDR3 spans 12 residues.

This rearrangement joins TRBV6-2 or TRBV6-3 to TRBJ2-3, with D perhaps TRBD2 (5 bases). Deletions cut 6 bases from V and 11 bases from J, with 15 bases between. CDR1 and CDR2 from the germline V gene are MNHEY and SVGEGT. The CDR3 is 12 residues long. CDR3 amino acids: CASSQAPGKQYF. The CDR3 DNA follows: TGTGCCAGCAGCCAGGCCCCCGGGAAGCAGTATTTT.

The chain uses TRBV30 and TRBJ2-3, with D unresolved. Germline lookup yields CDR1 GTSNPN and CDR2 SVGIG (reference sequence). This CDR3 region has 11 residues. Trimming took off 2 bases at V and 4 bases at J, with 4 bases between the two ends. The CDR3 DNA is TGTGCCTGGAGTACCCCAGATACGCAGTATTTT. Translating gives CAWSTPDTQYF.

The rearrangement links TRBV29-1 to TRBJ2-7; 9 positions agree with TRBD2. Per germline, CDR1 SQVTM and CDR2 ANQGSEA. This CDR3 spans 14 amino acids. Losses at the gene ends were 6 bases for V and 2 bases for J; bases not matched to a gene: 8. CDR3 loop: CSVKLAGAPYEQYV. The DNA of the CDR3 is TGCAGCGTAAAGTTAGCGGGGGCACCCTACGAGCAGTACGTC.

In this sample, this clonotype turned up a few times. The chain joins TRBV20-1 to TRBJ1-1; 7 positions match TRBD1. The germline gives CDR1 DFQATT, CDR2 SNEGSKA (reference sequence). This CDR3 is 16 amino acids long. J gave up 7 bases and V 6 bases, and 20 bases lay outside the gene matches. CDR3 in amino acids: CSAAPPDRPDWGEAFF. CDR3 nucleotide sequence: TGCAGTGCCGCACCCCCGGACAGGCCGGATTGGGGTGAAGCTTTCTTT.

The V call is TRBV5-1, the J call TRBJ2-3; 7 bases fit TRBD2. Germline loops: CDR1 SGHRS, CDR2 YFSETQ. Unmatched junction bases numbered 7, after V lost 2 bases and J lost 1 base. The CDR3 contains 16 residues. DNA of the CDR3: TGCGCCAGCAGCTTACGACTAGCCCTTGGCACAGATACGCAGTATTTT. Translating gives CASSLRLALGTDTQYF.

The rearrangement links TRBV30 to TRBJ1-1; TRBD1 matches 7 bases. The J segment lost 3 bases and the V segment lost 3 bases, leaving 7 bases of the junction unmatched. The CDR3 runs to 14 residues. Per the germline V gene, CDR1 is GTSNPN and CDR2 is SVGIG (reference sequence). The CDR3 reads CAWRLGDRYTEAFF. The CDR3 bases are TGTGCCTGGAGGTTAGGGGACAGATACACTGAAGCTTTCTTT. Complete variable domain (other parts from reference TRBV30 and TRBJ1-1): SQTIHQWPATLVQPVGSPLSLECTVEGTSNPNLYWYRQAAGRGLQLLFYSVGIGQISSEVPQNLSASRPQDRQFILSSKKLLLSDSGFYLCAWRLGDRYTEAFFGQGTRLTVV.

This clonotype was counted between two and nine times. This CDR3 is CASSQDLTSTYEQYF. In DNA, the CDR3 is TGTGCCAGCAGCCAAGATCTTACTAGCACCTACGAGCAGTACTTC. The gene calls are TRBV3-1 and TRBJ2-7; TRBD2 is a possible D gene (6 bases). The CDR3 is made up of 15 amino acids. Deletions cut 0 bases from V and 2 bases from J, with 11 bases between. CDR1 is LGHDT, CDR2 YNNKEL, per germline (reference sequence).

V is TRBV20-1 and J is TRBJ1-2, with D unresolved. CDR3 size: 11 residues. CDR1 and CDR2 from the germline V gene are DFQATT and SNEGSKA (reference sequence). Trimming took off 4 bases at V and 2 bases at J, with 5 bases between the two ends. The CDR3 DNA sequence: TGCAGTGCTACGATAAACTATGGCTACACCTTC. Its translation: CSATINYGYTF.

Worth noting for this clonotype: Germline and junction disagree at one end, which may indicate a read error. V is TRBV4-1 and J is TRBJ2-1; D is uncertain. This CDR3 contains 12 residues. Germline V gene sequence: CDR1 MGHRA, CDR2 YSYEKL. CDR3 DNA sequence: TGCGCCAGCAGCCAAGAGCGGTACCCCTCAATCTTC. Protein sequence: CASSQERYPSIF.

As DNA, the CDR3 is TGCGCCAGCAGCCAAGTAGGGACAGCGAACACTGAAGCTTTCTTT. It is translated as CASSQVGTANTEAFF. V is TRBV4-3 and J is TRBJ1-1, with 7 positions matching TRBD1. Per germline, CDR1 LGHNA and CDR2 YSLEER. V lost 1 base, J lost 1 base, and 3 bases stayed unmatched. CDR3 size: 15 residues.

The rearrangement links TRBV7-6 to TRBJ1-1; the D gene is possibly TRBD1 (5 bases). This CDR3 has 13 residues. The germline V gene has CDR1 SGHVS and CDR2 FNYEAQ. Between the trimmed V and J ends, which lost 1 base and 8 bases, there was a span of 11 bases. The CDR3 protein is CASSLGYGGEAFF. The DNA of the CDR3 is TGTGCCAGCAGCTTAGGATACGGGGGGGAAGCTTTCTTT.

The J gene is TRBJ1-1, the V gene TRBV7-2; D is perhaps TRBD1 (5 bases). There are 16 residues in the CDR3. The germline V and J ends were trimmed by 2 bases and 1 base, with 14 bases remaining between them. The germline V gene has CDR1 SGHTA and CDR2 FQGNSA. CDR3 sequence reads: CASSLLGLLRNTEAFF. In DNA form, the CDR3 reads TGTGCCAGCAGCTTACTGGGACTCCTGAGGAACACTGAAGCTTTCTTT.

The chain links TRBV20-1 to TRBJ1-5; D is possibly TRBD1 (6 bases). This CDR3 comprises 15 residues. The germline V gene has CDR1 DFQATT and CDR2 SNEGSKA (reference sequence). Trimming took 2 bases from V and 6 from J, leaving 17 bases between them. As DNA, the CDR3 is TGCAGTGCTAGAAGAATGGACAGCGGACGTCAGCCCCAGCATTTT. It translates to CSARRMDSGRQPQHF.

J is TRBJ1-5 and V is TRBV2; D remains ambiguous. V lost 2 bases and J 2 bases, leaving 7 bases between the germline ends. The CDR3 spans 14 residues. The germline V gene has CDR1 SNHLY and CDR2 FYNNEI. The CDR3 reads CASSEWVGNQPQHF. The CDR3 DNA reads as TGTGCCAGCAGTGAATGGGTCGGCAATCAGCCCCAGCATTTT.

The chain carries TRBV7-2 and TRBJ1-6; the D is unclear. The ends were cut back, 2 bases at V and 6 bases at J, with 14 bases in the middle. The CDR3 spans 16 residues. Germline V gene data show CDR1 as SGHTA and CDR2 as FQGNSA. The CDR3 region is CASSLNGPGLNSPLHF. The CDR3 DNA sequence: TGTGCCAGCAGCTTAAACGGGCCAGGTCTTAATTCACCCCTCCACTTT. The whole variable domain, filled in from reference TRBV7-2 and TRBJ1-6, reads GAGVSQSPSNKVTEKGKDVELRCDPISGHTALYWYRQSLGQGLEFLIYFQGNSAPDKSGLPSDRFSAERTGGSVSTLTIQRTQQEDSAVYLCASSLNGPGLNSPLHFGNGTRLTVT.

V usage is TRBV5-1 and J usage is TRBJ2-1, with D possibly being TRBD1 (6 bases). The V and J ends lost 0 bases and 8 bases respectively, with 12 bases between them. Per the germline V gene, CDR1 is SGHRS and CDR2 is YFSETQ. The CDR3 runs 14 residues. The CDR3 spells CASSLVLRGDEQFF. CDR3 sequence (DNA): TGCGCCAGCAGCTTGGTCCTCAGGGGCGATGAGCAGTTCTTC.

This clonotype came up many times. This chain joins TRBV7-8 and TRBJ2-3, with 7 bases fitting TRBD2. The trim removed 5 bases at V and 3 bases at J, leaving 11 bases unmatched. The germline CDR1 and CDR2 sequences are SGHVS and FQNEAQ. The CDR3 spans 16 residues. The CDR3 DNA follows: TGTGCCAGCAGCCCCCTGGGGGGGGGTGGAACAGATACGCAGTATTTT. Its protein product is CASSPLGGGGTDTQYF.

This clonotype was seen a handful of times. This chain uses TRBV4-1 with TRBJ2-2; 8 bases align to TRBD2. CDR1 and CDR2 from the germline V gene are MGHRA and YSYEKL. The CDR3 runs to 15 residues. The V gene end was trimmed by 4 bases and the J gene end by 5 bases; junction bases not matched to a gene: 6. The CDR3 reads CASSPGGGGTGELFF. CDR3 DNA: TGCGCCAGCAGCCCGGGGGGGGGAGGAACCGGGGAGCTGTTTTTT.

V is TRBV2 and J is TRBJ2-5; a weak D match, TRBD2 (5 bases). The V end lost 0 bases, the J end lost 4 bases, and 12 bases lay between the germline ends. Germline V gene lookup returns CDR1 SNHLY and CDR2 FYNNEI. The CDR3 length is 15 residues. In nucleotides, the CDR3 is TGTGCCAGCAGTGAAGCGCGAGGGTACCCAGAGACCCAGTACTTC. Amino acids: CASSEARGYPETQYF.